This TCR beta chain was documented in a study of control samples from healthy donors and cancer patients. This table comes from immunoSEQ multiplex PCR, and its TCRdb copy is limited to in-frame clones, with some not included. The sample has about 170,000 clones, approximately 92% seen once; the top ten hold 2% to 2.5%. Between the trimmed V and J ends, which lost 3 bases and 0 bases, there was a span of 7 bases. CDR1 is LGHNA, CDR2 YNFKEQ, per germline. This CDR3 comprises 14 residues. This chain uses TRBV4-2 with TRBJ2-3, with D unclear. Sample: blood. The receptor was derived from a middle-aged woman in good health. CDR3 DNA: TGTGCCAGCAGCCAGACGACGAGCACAGATACGCAGTATTTT. The encoded protein is CASSQTTSTDTQYF.